The 14 T cell receptor beta chains below all came from one sample that was sequenced in a study of blood T cell repertoires in COVID-19. Method: immunoSEQ multiplex PCR; TCRdb's copy keeps in-frame clones and lacks some. Among around 180,000 clones listed, 80% to 90% were seen once. The specimen sequenced was peripheral blood. The receptors derive from a woman of 80 years or more with COVID-19, enrolled during active disease.

V and J are TRBV14 and TRBJ1-6; 7 bases are a match to TRBD1. This CDR3 comprises 15 residues. V shed 2 bases and J 5 bases; nucleotides not matched to a gene: 3. Germline values: CDR1 SGHDN, CDR2 FVKESK. The chain's CDR3 is CASSQLTGDNSPLHF. DNA for the CDR3: TGTGCCAGCAGCCAACTTACAGGGGATAATTCACCCCTCCACTTT.

The V and J genes are TRBV2 and TRBJ2-5, with a weak D call TRBD1 (5 bases). V was trimmed by 11 bases and J by 5 bases, leaving 12 bases between them. Germline assignment: CDR1 SNHLY and CDR2 FYNNEI. CDR3 length: 11 residues. The CDR3 region is CAGQGYETQYF. The CDR3 region has the DNA TGTGCCGGGCAGGGTTACGAGACCCAGTACTTC. Full variable domain (rest looked up from reference TRBV2 and TRBJ2-5): EPEVTQTPSHQVTQMGQEVILRCVPISNHLYFYWYRQILGQKVEFLVSFYNNEISEKSEIFDDQFSVERPDGSNFTLKIRSTKLEDSAMYFCAGQGYETQYFGPGTRLLVL.

V usage is TRBV27 and J usage is TRBJ1-1, with 8 bases lining up with TRBD1. Germline values: CDR1 MNHEY, CDR2 SMNVEV (reference sequence). This CDR3 has 17 residues. Trimming cost V 2 bases and J 0 bases; bases outside gene matches: 8. The CDR3 loop is CASSLRMGTGVNTEAFF. The CDR3 DNA is TGTGCCAGCAGTTTAAGAATGGGGACAGGTGTGAACACTGAAGCTTTCTTT.

J is TRBJ2-3 and V is TRBV10-3, with D maybe TRBD1 (5 bases). From germline, CDR1 is ENHRY and CDR2 SYGVKD. The CDR3 covers 18 residues. The germline V and J ends were trimmed by 3 bases and 2 bases, with 21 bases remaining between them. In DNA form, the CDR3 reads TGTGCCATCAGTGAAACCAAGGGGCTAGGGGCGCTCACAGATACGCAGTATTTT. It specifies CAISETKGLGALTDTQYF.

V gene TRBV19 combines with J gene TRBJ1-2; TRBD1 matches at 9 bases. CDR1 and CDR2 (germline): LNHDA, SQIVND (reference sequence). Trimming took 7 bases from V and 8 from J; bases not matched to a gene: 11. The CDR3 has 14 amino acids. The CDR3 sequence is CASTLRDRDGGYTF. The CDR3 DNA reads TGTGCCAGTACCTTGAGGGACAGGGATGGAGGCTACACCTTC.

The V call is TRBV19, the J call TRBJ1-1; D might be TRBD1 (5 bases). Germline V gene sequence: CDR1 LNHDA, CDR2 SQIVND (reference sequence). This CDR3 has 13 amino acids. Trimming cost V 1 base and J 3 bases, with 6 bases left between them. CDR3 loop: CASSIGQYTEAFF. In nucleotides, the CDR3 is TGTGCCAGTAGTATAGGACAGTACACTGAAGCTTTCTTT. Together with reference TRBV19 and TRBJ1-1, the CDR3 gives the full variable domain: DGGITQSPKYLFRKEGQNVTLSCEQNLNHDAMYWYRQDPGQGLRLIYYSQIVNDFQKGDIAEGYSVSREKKESFPLTVTSAQKNPTAFYLCASSIGQYTEAFFGQGTRLTVV.

The chain joins TRBV5-1 to TRBJ1-2; 8 nucleotides match TRBD1. V shed 2 bases and J 6 bases; nucleotides not matched to a gene: 6. Germline V gene sequence: CDR1 SGHRS, CDR2 YFSETQ. The CDR3 has 14 amino acids. The CDR3 here is CASSFDRGDDGYTF. DNA of the CDR3: TGCGCCAGCAGCTTCGACAGGGGAGACGATGGCTACACCTTC.

The chain joins TRBV4-1 to TRBJ2-7, with 8 positions matching TRBD2. V gave up 4 bases and J gave up 0 bases; unmatched junction bases: 2. The CDR3 is made up of 14 amino acids. The V gene's germline CDR1 is MGHRA and CDR2 YSYEKL. Here the CDR3 reads CASSPGRGSYEQYF. The CDR3 DNA reads as TGCGCCAGCAGCCCCGGGAGGGGCTCCTACGAGCAGTACTTC.

In its sample, this clone was seen a few times. The J gene is TRBJ2-7, the V gene TRBV21-1; no DNA check was done on the table's D call, TRBD2. TRBV21-1 is a known pseudogene. The CDR3 has 15 residues. The CDR3 loop reads CASNYSVLSSYEQYF. The CDR3 DNA is TGTGCCAGCAACTATAGTGTTCTAAGCTCCTACGAGCAGTACTTC.

This clone came up a few times. This chain joins TRBV6-2 or TRBV6-3 and TRBJ2-1; tentatively, D is TRBD2 (7 bases). The germline V gene has CDR1 MNHEY and CDR2 SVGEGT. This CDR3 comprises 18 residues. V dropped 0 bases and J dropped 6 bases, with 21 bases sitting between them. The CDR3 spells CASSYSLRRRRGPNEQFF. DNA of the CDR3: TGTGCCAGCAGTTACTCGCTTCGGCGTCGGCGGGGGCCCAATGAGCAGTTCTTC.

This clone was recorded a few times. J is TRBJ1-2 and V is TRBV9; D is unclear. Trimming stripped 0 bases from V and 6 bases from J, with 18 bases between. This CDR3 comprises 16 residues. Per the germline V gene, CDR1 is SGDLS and CDR2 is YYNGEE. CDR3 bases: TGTGCCAGCAGCGTAGGTGGAGGGTTGGAGAAAAATGGCTACACCTTC. This gives the protein CASSVGGGLEKNGYTF.

CDR3 residues: CASSLTLVPYEQYF. In DNA, the CDR3 is TGTGCCAGCAGCTTAACGCTAGTTCCCTACGAGCAGTACTTC. The rearrangement uses TRBV7-8 and TRBJ2-7; D gene unclear. The length of the CDR3 is 14 residues. The germline CDR1 and CDR2 sequences are SGHVS and FQNEAQ. Trimming removed 2 bases at V and 2 bases at J, with 10 bases between. Full variable domain (missing parts from reference TRBV7-8 and TRBJ2-7): GAGVSQSPRYKVAKRGQDVALRCDPISGHVSLFWYQQALGQGPEFLTYFQNEAQLDKSGLPSDRFFAERPEGSVSTLKIQRTQQEDSAVYLCASSLTLVPYEQYFGPGTRLTVT.

The genes are TRBV15 and TRBJ2-7; TRBD2 matches at 10 bases. V trimming: 6 bases; J trimming: 2 bases; junction bases outside the gene matches: 4. CDR1 is LNHNV and CDR2 is YYDKDF in the germline V gene (reference sequence). The CDR3 runs to 14 residues. The CDR3 DNA reads as TGTGCCACCAGTTCCCTAGCGGGAGCCTACGAGCAGTACTTC. Its translation: CATSSLAGAYEQYF.

This clone turned up a few times. The chain joins TRBV18 to TRBJ1-1; D gene uncertain. This CDR3 has 13 residues. Trimming left V 6 bases short and J 2 bases short, with 10 bases between. Germline CDR1 and CDR2: KGHSH and LQKENI. The CDR3 sequence: CASSPQVNTEAFF. DNA of the CDR3: TGTGCCAGCTCGCCCCAGGTAAACACTGAAGCTTTCTTT.